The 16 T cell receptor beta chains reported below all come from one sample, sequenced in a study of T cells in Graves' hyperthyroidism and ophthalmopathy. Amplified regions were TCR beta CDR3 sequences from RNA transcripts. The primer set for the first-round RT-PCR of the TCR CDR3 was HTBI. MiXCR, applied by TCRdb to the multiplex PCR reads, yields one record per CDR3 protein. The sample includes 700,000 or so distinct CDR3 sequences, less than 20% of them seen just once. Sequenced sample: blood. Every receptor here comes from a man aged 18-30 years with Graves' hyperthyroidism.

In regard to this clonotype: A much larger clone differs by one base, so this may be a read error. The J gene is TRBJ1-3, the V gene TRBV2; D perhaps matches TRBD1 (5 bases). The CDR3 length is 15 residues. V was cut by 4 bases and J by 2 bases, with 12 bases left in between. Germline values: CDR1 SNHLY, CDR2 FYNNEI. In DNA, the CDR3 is TGTGCCAGCAGTGGAGCCGGGACTGCTGGAAACACCATATATTTT. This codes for CASSGAGTAGNTIYF.

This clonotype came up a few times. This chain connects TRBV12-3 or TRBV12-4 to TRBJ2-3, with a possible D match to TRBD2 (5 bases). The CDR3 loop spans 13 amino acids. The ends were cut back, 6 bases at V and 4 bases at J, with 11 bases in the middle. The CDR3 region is CASSHLAADTQYF. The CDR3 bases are TGTGCCAGCAGCCATCTAGCAGCAGATACGCAGTATTTT.

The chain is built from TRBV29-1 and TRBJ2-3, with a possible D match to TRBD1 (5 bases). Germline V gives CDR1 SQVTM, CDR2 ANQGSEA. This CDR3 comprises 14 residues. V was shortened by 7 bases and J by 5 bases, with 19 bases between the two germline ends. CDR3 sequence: CSGASGQGGDTQYF. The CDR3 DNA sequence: TGCAGCGGCGCCTCGGGCCAGGGTGGAGATACGCAGTATTTT.

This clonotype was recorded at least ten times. The CDR3, as DNA: TGTGCCAGCAGCGGGGGAAATGGAAACACCATATATTTT. It yields the protein CASSGGNGNTIYF. The chain links TRBV9 to TRBJ1-3; no clear D gene. This CDR3 has 13 amino acids. The germline V and J ends were trimmed by 3 bases and 3 bases, with 7 bases remaining between them. Germline V gives CDR1 SGDLS, CDR2 YYNGEE.

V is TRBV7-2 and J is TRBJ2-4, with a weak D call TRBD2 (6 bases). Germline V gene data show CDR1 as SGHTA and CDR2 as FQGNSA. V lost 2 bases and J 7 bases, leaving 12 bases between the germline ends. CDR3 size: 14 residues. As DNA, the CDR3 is TGTGCCAGCAGCTTAAAGGAGGGCCCCAACATTCAGTACTTC. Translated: CASSLKEGPNIQYF.

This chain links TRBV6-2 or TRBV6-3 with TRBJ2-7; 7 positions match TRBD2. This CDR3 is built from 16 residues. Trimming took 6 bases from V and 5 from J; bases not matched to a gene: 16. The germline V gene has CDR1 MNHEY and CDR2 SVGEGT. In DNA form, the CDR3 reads TGTGCCAGCAGCCTGCCCCCTCTGGGGAGGGCCAACGAGCAGTACTTC. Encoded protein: CASSLPPLGRANEQYF.

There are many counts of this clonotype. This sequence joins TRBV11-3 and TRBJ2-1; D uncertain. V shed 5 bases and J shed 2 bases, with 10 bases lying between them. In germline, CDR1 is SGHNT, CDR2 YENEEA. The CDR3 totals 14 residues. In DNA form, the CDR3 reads TGTGCCAGCAGCCCCTTGCAGGCCTACAATGAGCAGTTCTTC. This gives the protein CASSPLQAYNEQFF. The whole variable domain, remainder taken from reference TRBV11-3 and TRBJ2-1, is EAGVVQSPRYKIIEKKQPVAFWCNPISGHNTLYWYLQNLGQGPELLIRYENEEAVDDSQLPKDRFSAERLKGVDSTLKIQPAELGDSAVYLCASSPLQAYNEQFFGPGTRLTVL.

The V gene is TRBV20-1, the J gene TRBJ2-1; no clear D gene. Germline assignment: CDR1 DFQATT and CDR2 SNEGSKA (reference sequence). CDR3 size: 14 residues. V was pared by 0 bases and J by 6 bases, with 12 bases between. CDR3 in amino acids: CSAREFSRANEQFF. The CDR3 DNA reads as TGCAGTGCTAGAGAGTTCAGCCGAGCCAATGAGCAGTTCTTC.

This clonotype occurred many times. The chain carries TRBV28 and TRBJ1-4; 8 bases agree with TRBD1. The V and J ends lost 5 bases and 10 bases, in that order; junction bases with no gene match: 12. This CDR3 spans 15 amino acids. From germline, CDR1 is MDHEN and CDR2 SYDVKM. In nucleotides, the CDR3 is TGTGCCAGCAGTCCGGGACAGGCCTTGAGTGGAAAACTGTTTTTT. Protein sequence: CASSPGQALSGKLFF.

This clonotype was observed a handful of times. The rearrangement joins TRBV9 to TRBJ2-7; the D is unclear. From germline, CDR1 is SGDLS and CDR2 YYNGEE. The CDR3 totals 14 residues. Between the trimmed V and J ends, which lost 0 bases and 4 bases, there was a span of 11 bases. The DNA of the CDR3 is TGTGCCAGCAGCGTAGGAGGTGACCAATACGAGCAGTACTTC. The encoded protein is CASSVGGDQYEQYF.

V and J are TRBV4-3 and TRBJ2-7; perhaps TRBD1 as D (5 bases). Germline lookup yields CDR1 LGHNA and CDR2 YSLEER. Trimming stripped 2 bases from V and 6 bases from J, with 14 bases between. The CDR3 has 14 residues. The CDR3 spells CASSQTQVVSEQYF. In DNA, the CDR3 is TGCGCCAGCAGCCAAACACAGGTAGTTAGCGAGCAGTACTTC.

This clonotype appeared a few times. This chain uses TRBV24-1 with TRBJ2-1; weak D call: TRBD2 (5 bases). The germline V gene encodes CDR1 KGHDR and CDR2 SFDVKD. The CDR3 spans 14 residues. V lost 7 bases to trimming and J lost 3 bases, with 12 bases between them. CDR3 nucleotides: TGTGCCACCAGCCGCGAGGGTTTCTACAATGAGCAGTTCTTC. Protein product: CATSREGFYNEQFF.

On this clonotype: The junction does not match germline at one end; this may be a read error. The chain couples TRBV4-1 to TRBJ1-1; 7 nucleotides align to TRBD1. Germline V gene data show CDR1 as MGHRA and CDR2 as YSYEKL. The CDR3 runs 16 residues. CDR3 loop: CVSSQRGGASGTEAFF. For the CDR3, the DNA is TGCGTCAGCAGCCAGAGAGGGGGCGCGAGTGGCACTGAAGCTTTCTTT.

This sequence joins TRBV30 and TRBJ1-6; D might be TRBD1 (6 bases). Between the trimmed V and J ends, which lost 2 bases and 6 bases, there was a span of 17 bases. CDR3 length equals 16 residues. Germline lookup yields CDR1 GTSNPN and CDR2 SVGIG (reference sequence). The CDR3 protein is CAWSSVGHRSNSPLHF. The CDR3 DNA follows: TGTGCCTGGAGTTCAGTGGGACACCGATCTAATTCACCCCTCCACTTT.

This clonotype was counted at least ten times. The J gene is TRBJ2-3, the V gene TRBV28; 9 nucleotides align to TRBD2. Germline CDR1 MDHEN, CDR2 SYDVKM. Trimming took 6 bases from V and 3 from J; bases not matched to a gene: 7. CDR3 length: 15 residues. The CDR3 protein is CASSPGTSFTDTQYF. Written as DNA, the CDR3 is TGTGCCAGCAGCCCCGGGACTAGCTTTACAGATACGCAGTATTTT. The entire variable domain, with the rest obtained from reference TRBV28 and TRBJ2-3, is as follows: DVKVTQSSRYLVKRTGEKVFLECVQDMDHENMFWYRQDPGLGLRLIYFSYDVKMKEKGDIPEGYSVSREKKERFSLILESASTNQTSMYLCASSPGTSFTDTQYFGPGTRLTVL.

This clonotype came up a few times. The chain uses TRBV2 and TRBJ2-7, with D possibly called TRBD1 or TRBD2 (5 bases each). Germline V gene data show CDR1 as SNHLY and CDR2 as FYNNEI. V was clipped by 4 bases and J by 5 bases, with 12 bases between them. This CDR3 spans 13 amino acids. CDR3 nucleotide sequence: TGTGCCAGCAGTGGGGGGAGCCCCCACGAGCAGTACTTC. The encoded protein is CASSGGSPHEQYF.